This TCR beta chain was recorded in a study of T cells in Graves' hyperthyroidism and ophthalmopathy. Study-wide results and caveats: Stable hyperthyroidism was told apart from ophthalmopathy by a model built on 13 V-J features. Most clonotypes expanded in the thyroid (above 0.001) were also present in blood.

Based on clinical symptoms, serum thyroxine and TRAb, thyroid ultrasound and orbital computed tomography, diagnoses were reached. About 9.4 ml fresh peripheral blood yielded the PBMCs. Between the trimmed V and J ends, which lost 3 bases and 3 bases, there was a span of 21 bases. CDR1 MDHEN and CDR2 SYDVKM come from the germline V gene. The length of the CDR3 is 17 residues. This clonotype has ten or more counts. Its antigen is undetermined. What was amplified from RNA transcripts were TCR beta CDR3 regions. HTBI primers were the set used in a first-round RT-PCR of the TCR CDR3. TCRdb itself ran the multiplex PCR reads through MiXCR, one entry per CDR3 protein. The table records roughly 740,000 distinct CDR3 sequences, 15% to 20% of them present only once.

Material for sequencing was blood. This chain joins TRBV28 and TRBJ2-7, with D hard to call. This receptor was obtained from a man aged 18 to 29 with Graves' hyperthyroidism. CDR3 protein: CASSFLVSTPSRYEQYF. The CDR3, as DNA: TGTGCCAGCAGTTTCTTGGTTTCGACCCCCAGCCGCTACGAGCAGTACTTC. The full variable domain, in which reference TRBV28 and TRBJ2-7 provide the parts outside the CDR3, is DVKVTQSSRYLVKRTGEKVFLECVQDMDHENMFWYRQDPGLGLRLIYFSYDVKMKEKGDIPEGYSVSREKKERFSLILESASTNQTSMYLCASSFLVSTPSRYEQYFGPGTRLTVT.